What follows are 22 T cell receptor beta chains derived from one specimen sequenced in a study of PD-L1 blockade in urothelial cancer. Here immunoSEQ multiplex PCR was the method, and the copy in TCRdb shows in-frame clones only, minus some. Found here are roughly 32,000 clones, 80% to 90% of them singletons; the top ten hold about 8%. Documented time point: peripheral blood 6 weeks after treatment start. Here the sequenced sample was PBMCs, taken around atezolizumab (anti-PD-L1) treatment. The receptors stem from a man of 80 years or more with urothelial cancer.

The chain recombines TRBV5-4 with TRBJ1-4; a possible D gene is TRBD1 (5 bases). This CDR3 has 15 residues. Per the germline V gene, CDR1 is SGHNT and CDR2 is YYREEE (reference sequence). V was clipped by 0 bases and J by 8 bases, with 14 bases between them. This CDR3 reads CASSLVPTDREKLFF. CDR3 in DNA: TGTGCCAGCAGCTTGGTTCCGACAGATAGGGAAAAACTGTTTTTT.

This clone was observed a handful of times. The V gene is TRBV6-6, the J gene TRBJ2-1; 7 bases are a match to TRBD2. This CDR3 contains 12 residues. V dropped 10 bases and J dropped 3; count of bases not matched to a gene: 3. The germline CDR1 and CDR2 sequences are MNHNY and SVGAGI (reference sequence). CDR3 sequence reads: CATLAGYNEQFF. Written as DNA, the CDR3 is TGTGCCACCTTAGCGGGCTACAATGAGCAGTTCTTC.

In DNA form, the CDR3 reads TGTGCCAGCAGCACTAGCGGTTGGCCCCACGAGCAGTACTTC. Amino acids: CASSTSGWPHEQYF. The chain recombines TRBV6-5 with TRBJ2-7; 8 bases are shared with TRBD2. V lost 6 bases to trimming and J lost 5 bases; unmatched junction nucleotides: 9. The CDR3 loop spans 14 amino acids. Germline lookup yields CDR1 MNHEY and CDR2 SVGAGI.

The chain carries TRBV7-8 and TRBJ2-5; the D gene is possibly TRBD2 (6 bases). The V end was cut by 1 base, the J end by 1 base, with 10 bases between. Germline V gene sequence: CDR1 SGHVS, CDR2 FQNEAQ. The CDR3 runs 15 residues. In DNA form, the CDR3 reads TGTGCCAGCAGCTTAGGGGGGGTCAGCCAAGAGACCCAGTACTTC. It encodes CASSLGGVSQETQYF.

The V gene is TRBV11-2, the J gene TRBJ2-1; TRBD2 agrees at 8 bases. CDR1 is SGHAT, CDR2 FQNNGV, per germline. This CDR3 spans 15 amino acids. J was trimmed by 7 bases and V by 5 bases; bases with no gene match: 10. The CDR3 coding sequence is TGTGCCAGCAGCCCGGGAGTGGTAGCGGGAAATGAGCAGTTCTTC. This sequence encodes CASSPGVVAGNEQFF.

CDR3 coding DNA: TGTGCCAGCAGTTTGGAGTGGGGCATGGACACTGAAGCTTTCTTT. Its translation is CASSLEWGMDTEAFF. J is TRBJ1-1 and V is TRBV27, with a tentative D call TRBD1 (5 bases). Germline V lookup: CDR1 MNHEY, CDR2 SMNVEV (reference sequence). The CDR3 is 15 amino acids. The V gene lost 3 bases and the J gene lost 3 bases, with 14 bases spanning the gap.

CDR3 sequence: CASSDGDYNTGELFF. The CDR3 DNA sequence: TGCGCCAGCAGTGACGGGGACTACAACACCGGGGAGCTGTTTTTT. The chain has TRBV10-1 and TRBJ2-2; 7 positions agree with TRBD2. Germline assignment: CDR1 WNHNN and CDR2 SYGVQD (reference sequence). V lost 3 bases, J lost 2 bases, and 3 bases stayed unmatched. CDR3 length: 15 residues.

V usage is TRBV5-4 and J usage is TRBJ1-2; 8 bases align to TRBD1. J lost 1 base, V lost 0 bases, and 2 bases had no gene match. Looked up from germline, CDR1 is SGHNT and CDR2 is YYREEE (reference sequence). This CDR3 has 15 amino acids. CDR3 protein: CASSLGGQGNYGYTF. In DNA form, the CDR3 reads TGTGCCAGCAGCTTGGGAGGACAGGGTAACTATGGCTACACCTTC.

The gene calls are TRBV7-9 and TRBJ2-7, with 8 bases matching TRBD2. The germline V gene has CDR1 SEHNR and CDR2 FQNEAQ (reference sequence). The CDR3 loop spans 16 amino acids. After removal of 5 bases from V and 6 bases from J, the junction contained 15 bases not matched to a gene. The CDR3 sequence: CASSPSSAGVRSEQYF. The CDR3 nucleotides read TGTGCCAGCAGCCCATCCTCAGCGGGAGTAAGGTCCGAGCAGTACTTC.

This chain links TRBV7-8 with TRBJ2-7; D may be TRBD1 (6 bases). This CDR3 contains 17 residues. In germline, CDR1 is SGHVS, CDR2 FQNEAQ. V gave up 1 base and J gave up 4 bases, with 20 bases separating them. The DNA of the CDR3 is TGTGCCAGCAGCTTAGATGTCCGGAGCCTAGGGGGTTACGAGCAGTACTTC. Its translation: CASSLDVRSLGGYEQYF.

The chain has TRBV7-2 and TRBJ1-2; TRBD1 is a possible D gene (5 bases). The CDR3 covers 13 residues. V lost 3 bases to trimming and J lost 3 bases, with 8 bases between them. Germline lookup yields CDR1 SGHTA and CDR2 FQGNSA. The DNA for the CDR3 is TGTGCCAGCAGCTTCGGGGGGGACTATGGCTACACCTTC. Amino acid sequence: CASSFGGDYGYTF.

The chain couples TRBV7-2 to TRBJ1-4; D is unclear. Germline V gene lookup returns CDR1 SGHTA and CDR2 FQGNSA. The V gene lost 5 bases and the J gene lost 0 bases, with 10 bases spanning the gap. The CDR3 loop spans 15 amino acids. This chain's CDR3 is CASSPRRATNEKLFF. Written as DNA, the CDR3 is TGTGCCAGCAGCCCCAGGAGGGCAACTAATGAAAAACTGTTTTTT. Supplemented by reference TRBV7-2 and TRBJ1-4, the full variable domain reads GAGVSQSPSNKVTEKGKDVELRCDPISGHTALYWYRQSLGQGLEFLIYFQGNSAPDKSGLPSDRFSAERTGGSVSTLTIQRTQQEDSAVYLCASSPRRATNEKLFFGSGTQLSVL.

This clone was counted once. The V gene is TRBV19, the J gene TRBJ2-3, with 10 bases that match TRBD2. Germline-derived CDR1 and CDR2 are LNHDA and SQIVND (reference sequence). V shed 7 bases, J shed 1 base, and the junction held 2 bases outside the gene matches. CDR3 length: 14 amino acids. The CDR3 bases are TGTGCCAGTATAAGCGGGAGGGGCACAGATACGCAGTATTTT. Protein: CASISGRGTDTQYF.

The chain links TRBV2 to TRBJ2-3; 10 bases line up with TRBD2. V lost 6 bases and J lost 1; bases outside the gene matches: 4. CDR1 and CDR2 from the germline V gene are SNHLY and FYNNEI. The CDR3 runs 15 residues. The CDR3 coding sequence is TGTGCCAGCAGGAGGACTAGCGGAGGCACAGATACGCAGTATTTT. Residues: CASRRTSGGTDTQYF.

The chain joins TRBV28 to TRBJ2-7, with 7 positions matching TRBD2. The CDR3 contains 14 residues. Germline loops: CDR1 MDHEN, CDR2 SYDVKM. Trimming took 10 bases from V and 5 from J; bases not matched to a gene: 14. This CDR3 reads CATGRSGGWNEQYF. The CDR3 coding sequence is TGTGCCACCGGGAGATCCGGGGGGTGGAACGAGCAGTACTTC.

The genes are TRBV30 and TRBJ1-1; perhaps TRBD1 as D (5 bases). The V and J ends lost 8 bases and 6 bases respectively, with 13 bases between them. Germline V CDR1 and CDR2: GTSNPN, SVGIG (reference sequence). There are 11 residues in the CDR3. The CDR3 nucleotides read TGTGCCCAAACTGGGGGGGCTGAAGCTTTCTTT. Translating it yields CAQTGGAEAFF.

CDR3 sequence reads: CAWKKETGSTDTQYF. For the CDR3, the DNA is TGTGCCTGGAAAAAGGAGACAGGGAGCACAGATACGCAGTATTTT. The chain couples TRBV30 to TRBJ2-3; 7 bases line up with TRBD1. The CDR3 spans 15 residues. With V trimmed by 4 bases and J by 0 bases, 7 bases remained unmatched. Germline V CDR1 and CDR2: GTSNPN, SVGIG (reference sequence). Using reference TRBV30 and TRBJ2-3 for the parts outside the CDR3, the full variable domain is SQTIHQWPATLVQPVGSPLSLECTVEGTSNPNLYWYRQAAGRGLQLLFYSVGIGQISSEVPQNLSASRPQDRQFILSSKKLLLSDSGFYLCAWKKETGSTDTQYFGPGTRLTVL.

This clone was seen a handful of times. V usage is TRBV29-1 and J usage is TRBJ2-1, with 8 bases identical to TRBD2. J lost 4 bases, V lost 4 bases, and 6 bases had no gene match. Germline-derived CDR1 and CDR2 are SQVTM and ANQGSEA. The CDR3 has 14 residues. The CDR3 DNA reads TGCAGCGTTGCGGGCGGGAGGAGGTACAATGAGCAGTTCTTC. This sequence encodes CSVAGGRRYNEQFF.

This chain connects TRBV20-1 to TRBJ2-2; no clear D. Germline values: CDR1 DFQATT, CDR2 SNEGSKA (reference sequence). The CDR3 is made up of 11 amino acids. Trimming removed 3 bases at V and 6 bases at J, with 5 bases between. This chain's CDR3 is CSARSPGELFF. CDR3 in DNA: TGCAGTGCTAGGTCTCCCGGGGAGCTGTTTTTT.

This clone was counted between two and nine times. V and J are TRBV27 and TRBJ2-7, with 7 bases lining up with TRBD2. Germline lookup yields CDR1 MNHEY and CDR2 SMNVEV (reference sequence). V was pared by 6 bases and J by 0 bases, with 11 bases of the junction left unmatched. The CDR3 loop spans 16 amino acids. The CDR3 bases are TGTGCCAGCAGCTCCGGGAGGACGGAAAGCTCCTACGAGCAGTACTTC. It yields the protein CASSSGRTESSYEQYF.

The chain recombines TRBV27 with TRBJ2-7; D perhaps matches TRBD2 (5 bases). Germline CDR1 reads MNHEY; CDR2 reads SMNVEV (reference sequence). This CDR3 is built from 14 residues. V was pared by 6 bases and J by 1 base, with 13 bases between. In DNA form, the CDR3 reads TGTGCCAGCAGCCAAAGAGGAGGTTCCTACGAGCAGTACTTC. Amino acids: CASSQRGGSYEQYF.

This clone was found once. The V gene is TRBV6-6, the J gene TRBJ1-2; 9 nucleotides agree with TRBD1. V lost 6 bases, J lost 4 bases, and 6 bases stayed unmatched. The germline V gene encodes CDR1 MNHNY and CDR2 SVGAGI (reference sequence). This CDR3 has 14 amino acids. The CDR3 DNA reads TGTGCCAGCAGCTCACAGGGACAGGGCTATGGCTACACCTTC. Its protein product is CASSSQGQGYGYTF.